A selection of T cell receptor beta chains follows, all from one sample in a study of blood T cells in healthy people across ages. TCRdb ran MiXCR on the 5' RACE reads and lists one entry per CDR3 protein. There are 1,500,000 or so distinct CDR3 sequences in the sample; roughly 59% occur only once, and 5.5% to 8% lies in the top ten. The sequenced sample was blood. The receptors stem from a man between 18 and 35 years old in good health. CDR3s include the opening cysteine and the closing phenylalanine or tryptophan. Each record gives: CDR3 length, J gene, clone size, D gene, V gene, CDR3 protein, CDR3 DNA. A D gene is named only where the DNA matches it firmly. The listing skips clone size in some rows; elsewhere it reads once, few, many or a size class.

>18|TRBJ1-4|.|.|TRBV10-1
CASSVSGGMSRGAEKLFF
TGCGCCAGCAGTGTAAGCGGAGGGATGAGTCGGGGGGCGGAAAAACTGTTTTTT
>17|TRBJ2-3|once|.|TRBV7-9
CASSLAPKGGDTDTQYF
TGTGCCAGCAGCTTAGCGCCAAAGGGTGGGGACACAGATACGCAGTATTTT
>13|TRBJ2-2|few|.|TRBV14
CASSQVFTGELFF
TGTGCCAGCAGCCAAGTTTTCACCGGGGAGCTGTTTTTT
>15|TRBJ2-7|.|TRBD2|TRBV5-1
CASKPGGTGPYEQYF
TGCGCCAGCAAGCCCGGGGGGACGGGTCCCTACGAGCAGTACTTC
>13|TRBJ2-7|.|TRBD2|TRBV7-9
CASRSGSEYEQYF
TGTGCCAGCCGTAGCGGGAGTGAGTACGAGCAGTACTTC
>18|TRBJ2-7|few|TRBD2|TRBV27
CASSSRLAGGRDPYEQYF
TGTGCCAGCAGTTCCCGACTAGCGGGGGGCCGAGATCCCTACGAGCAGTACTTC
>15|TRBJ2-1|many|TRBD2|TRBV6-2/TRBV6-3
CASSRTSGEGNEQFF
TGTGCCAGCAGTCGGACTAGCGGGGAGGGGAATGAGCAGTTCTTC
>15|TRBJ2-5|.|TRBD1|TRBV5-1
CASSPVGTGAETQYF
TGCGCCAGCAGCCCGGTCGGGACAGGGGCAGAGACCCAGTACTTC
>16|TRBJ2-3|many|.|TRBV4-1
CASSQGVRDPPDTQYF
TGCGCCAGCAGCCAAGGAGTCCGGGACCCCCCAGATACGCAGTATTTT
>16|TRBJ2-5|.|.|TRBV6-5
CASSYSASRFQETQYF
TGTGCCAGCAGTTACTCGGCTAGCAGGTTCCAAGAGACCCAGTACTTC
>15|TRBJ1-1|few|.|TRBV7-9
CASSGAGGVNTEAFF
TGTGCCAGCAGCGGGGCGGGGGGAGTGAACACTGAAGCTTTCTTT
>16|TRBJ2-1|.|TRBD1|TRBV5-1
CASSLEGTGGLNEQFF
TGCGCCAGCAGCTTGGAGGGGACAGGGGGCCTCAATGAGCAGTTCTTC
>14|TRBJ2-7|few|TRBD2|TRBV13
CASSSGLAPYEQYF
TGTGCCAGCAGCTCGGGACTAGCTCCCTACGAGCAGTACTTC
>15|TRBJ2-4|.|TRBD1|TRBV7-9
CASNWGQGAKNIQYF
TGTGCCAGCAACTGGGGACAGGGGGCCAAAAACATTCAGTACTTC
>14|TRBJ2-7|few|.|TRBV29-1
CSARPGVGSYEQYF
TGCAGCGCCCGGCCGGGGGTTGGATCGTACGAGCAGTACTTC
>14|TRBJ2-1|.|.|TRBV29-1
CSSLRGRAGDEQFF
TGCAGCTCCTTAAGGGGGAGGGCCGGGGATGAGCAGTTCTTC
>12|TRBJ2-4|.|.|TRBV20-1
CSGAAASDIQYF
TGCAGTGGGGCGGCAGCCTCGGACATTCAGTACTTC
>15|TRBJ2-3|.|.|TRBV20-1
CSARLTSPGTDTQYF
TGCAGTGCTCGCTTAACCTCCCCTGGCACAGATACGCAGTATTTT
>11|TRBJ2-7|.|.|TRBV10-3
CAISGQAEQYF
TGTGCCATCAGTGGACAGGCTGAGCAGTACTTC
>18|TRBJ2-3|.|.|TRBV5-1
CASSSLEMGFWNTDTQYF
TGCGCCAGCAGCTCCCTCGAGATGGGGTTTTGGAACACAGATACGCAGTATTTT
>15|TRBJ2-7|.|TRBD1|TRBV10-3
CAISEYGTGSYEQYF
TGTGCCATCAGTGAGTATGGGACAGGATCTTACGAGCAGTACTTC
>15|TRBJ2-4|.|.|TRBV28
CASTWRGPTKNIQYF
TGTGCCAGCACCTGGAGGGGACCAACAAAAAACATTCAGTACTTC
>15|TRBJ2-1|many|TRBD2|TRBV15
CATSKEGSGANEQFF
TGTGCCACCAGCAAGGAAGGTAGCGGGGCAAATGAGCAGTTCTTC
>17|TRBJ2-5|.|TRBD2|TRBV27
CASSRNLAGGSQWPQYF
TGTGCCAGCAGTCGGAACTTAGCGGGAGGGTCCCAGTGGCCCCAGTACTTC
>11|TRBJ1-6|.|.|TRBV5-5
CASSFSGPLHF
TGTGCCAGCAGCTTCTCGGGGCCCCTCCACTTT
>14|TRBJ1-2|few|.|TRBV29-1
CSVEDPDLAYGYTF
TGCAGCGTTGAAGATCCAGACCTGGCCTATGGCTACACCTTC
>14|TRBJ2-3|.|.|TRBV5-4
CASSGGPSTDTQYF
TGTGCCAGCAGCGGGGGCCCCAGCACAGATACGCAGTATTTT